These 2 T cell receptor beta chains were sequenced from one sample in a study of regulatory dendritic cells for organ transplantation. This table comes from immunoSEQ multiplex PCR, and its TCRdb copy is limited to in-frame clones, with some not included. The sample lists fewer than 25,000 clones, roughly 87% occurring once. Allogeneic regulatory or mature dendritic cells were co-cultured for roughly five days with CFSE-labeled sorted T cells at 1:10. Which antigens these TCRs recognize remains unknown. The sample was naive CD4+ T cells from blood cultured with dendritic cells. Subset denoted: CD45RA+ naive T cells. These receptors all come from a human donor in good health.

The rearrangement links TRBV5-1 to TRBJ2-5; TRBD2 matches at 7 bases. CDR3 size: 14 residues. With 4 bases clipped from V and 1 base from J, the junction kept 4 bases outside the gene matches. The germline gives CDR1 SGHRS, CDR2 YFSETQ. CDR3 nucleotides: TGCGCCAGCAGCCTTAGCGGGCCCCAAGAGACCCAGTACTTC. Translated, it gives CASSLSGPQETQYF.

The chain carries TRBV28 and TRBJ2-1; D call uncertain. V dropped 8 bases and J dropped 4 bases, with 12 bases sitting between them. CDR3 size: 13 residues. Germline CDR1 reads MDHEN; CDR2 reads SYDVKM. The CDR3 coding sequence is TGTGCCAGCCGAAGGGCCAGGTACAATGAGCAGTTCTTC. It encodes CASRRARYNEQFF.